A selection of T cell receptor beta chains follows, all from one sample in a study of tumor T cells in aggressive B-cell lymphoma. The protocol was immunoSEQ multiplex PCR, while the TCRdb copy is restricted to in-frame clones and leaves out a portion. In the table there are over 7,000 clones, 75% to 85% of which are singletons. Sequenced: tumor tissue. The source of these receptors is an adult with diffuse large B cell lymphoma. Both conserved end residues are part of each CDR3. A D gene is named only where the DNA matches it firmly. Only part of the rows carry a size: once, few, many, or a class if the clone is expanded.

j_call	v_call	clone_size	d_call	cdr3_nt	cdr3_aa
TRBJ2-1	TRBV6-5	.	.	TGTGCCAGCAGTTACCTGGACAGGCAGTTCTTC	CASSYLDRQFF
TRBJ2-2	TRBV6-6	few	TRBD1	TGTGCCAGCAGCGGACAGGGGGTAACCGGGGAGCTGTTTTTT	CASSGQGVTGELFF
TRBJ2-2	TRBV13	.	TRBD1	TGTGCCAGCAGTCGATCCGGGACAGGGGGCACCGGGGAGCTGTTTTTT	CASSRSGTGGTGELFF
TRBJ1-2	TRBV7-2	.	TRBD1	TGTGCCAGCAGCCCCCAGACGACAGGGACCCAAGAGAATGGCTACACCTTC	CASSPQTTGTQENGYTF
TRBJ2-1	TRBV19	.	.	TGTGCCAGTAGGGCGGGGGCGGACTCCTACAATGAGCAGTTCTTC	CASRAGADSYNEQFF
TRBJ2-1	TRBV9	.	.	TGTGCCAGCAGCGCCGTGGGCGCGACCTACAATGAGCAGTTCTTC	CASSAVGATYNEQFF
TRBJ2-4	TRBV7-3	.	.	TGTGCCAGCAGCTCCCCAGGGGTTCCCCTAGCCAAAAACATTCAGTACTTC	CASSSPGVPLAKNIQYF
TRBJ2-3	TRBV9	.	.	TGTGCCAGCAGCGTAAAGGGGACAGATACGCAGTATTTT	CASSVKGTDTQYF
TRBJ2-6	TRBV28	.	.	TGTGCCAGCAGTTGGAGGGGCTCTGGGGCCAACGTCCTGACTTTC	CASSWRGSGANVLTF
TRBJ1-5	TRBV11-2	.	.	TGTGCCAGCAGCTTAGAGATCCAGGTGGGCAATCAGCCCCAGCATTTT	CASSLEIQVGNQPQHF
TRBJ2-2	TRBV28	.	TRBD1	TGTGCCAGCAGTTTATTAGAGGGGGCCTGGACCGGGGAGCTGTTTTTT	CASSLLEGAWTGELFF
TRBJ1-4	TRBV6-5	.	.	TGTGCCAGCAGTTCCCTCAATGAAAAACTGTTTTTT	CASSSLNEKLFF
TRBJ1-5	TRBV28	.	.	TGTGCCAGCAGTGCCGGTTTAGGGCAGGTGGGGGGGTATAGCAATCAGCCCCAGCATTTT	CASSAGLGQVGGYSNQPQHF
TRBJ2-7	TRBV7-3	.	.	TGTGCCAGCAGCTTAGGACTGCTCTACGAGCAGTACTTC	CASSLGLLYEQYF
TRBJ2-5	TRBV6-6	.	TRBD1	TGTGCCAGCAGTTTTACAGGGGAACGAGAGACCCAGTACTTC	CASSFTGERETQYF
TRBJ2-1	TRBV9	.	.	TGTGCCAGCAGCGGCGGGACTTCCTTCGATGATGAGCAGTTCTTC	CASSGGTSFDDEQFF
TRBJ2-5	TRBV5-1	.	TRBD1	TGCGCCAGCAGCCCTGAGACAGGGCGATGGGAGACCCAGTACTTC	CASSPETGRWETQYF
TRBJ2-5	TRBV6-5	.	.	TGTGCCAGCAGTAGACTTCCTCAGGGTGGAGAGACCCAGTACTTC	CASSRLPQGGETQYF
TRBJ2-7	TRBV5-1	.	TRBD1	TGCGCCAGCAGCTTTAGACAGGGCAGCTCCTACGAGCAGTACTTC	CASSFRQGSSYEQYF
TRBJ2-5	TRBV9	.	TRBD2	TGTGCCAGCAGCGCCACTAGCGGGGGTGCAGAGACCCAGTACTTC	CASSATSGGAETQYF
TRBJ2-3	TRBV7-9	.	TRBD1	TGTGCCAGCAGCCACAGGGACAGGGCCCCCCCAGATACGCAGTATTTT	CASSHRDRAPPDTQYF
TRBJ1-1	TRBV29-1	.	TRBD1	TGCAGCGTACTGCAGGGGGCAGCTTTCTTT	CSVLQGAAFF
TRBJ1-1	TRBV29-1	.	.	TGCAGCGTTGAAGAATTAGGGCGGAGGAATTTT	CSVEELGRRNF
TRBJ2-2	TRBV29-1	.	.	TGCAGCGCTATTTACACCGGGGAGCTGTTTTTT	CSAIYTGELFF
TRBJ2-4	TRBV28	few	TRBD1	TGTGCCAGCAGACCTCCCCTTGGACAGGGGATCGCCAAAAACATTCAGTACTTC	CASRPPLGQGIAKNIQYF
TRBJ1-4	TRBV28	.	.	TGTGCCAGCAGTTCACCCACAACAGGGTTAAGGGAAAAACTGTTTTTT	CASSSPTTGLREKLFF
TRBJ2-5	TRBV5-8	.	.	TGTGCCAGCAGGTTCCTAGAAACCCAAGAGACCCAGTACTTC	CASRFLETQETQYF
TRBJ2-7	TRBV25-1	.	TRBD1	TGTGCCAGCAGTGAGAAATGGGGACAGGACCCACACGAGCAGTACTTC	CASSEKWGQDPHEQYF
TRBJ2-7	TRBV5-1	.	TRBD2	TGCGCCAGCAGCTTGTCTAGCGGGGCCTACGAGCAGTACTTC	CASSLSSGAYEQYF
TRBJ1-2	TRBV9	.	.	TGTGCCAGCAGCGTAGGGACAGTCGGTGGCTACACCTTC	CASSVGTVGGYTF
TRBJ1-2	TRBV12-5	.	.	TGTGCTAGTGGGGTGGGCGGCTACACCTTC	CASGVGGYTF
TRBJ1-5	TRBV28	.	.	TGTGCCAGCAGTTTATGGACAGGCTATAGCAATCAGCCCCAGCATTTT	CASSLWTGYSNQPQHF